This T cell receptor beta chain was captured in a study of T cells in localized non-small cell lung cancer (dated by TCRdb to about 2020). With respect to the entire study: The study examined T cell repertoires in under 300 patients with early-stage NSCLC and compared tumors with uninvolved tumor-adjacent lungs. NSCLC patients had a mean age of approximately 66 years, and about 140 were male and 107 female. The cohort comprised some 240 treatment-naïve NSCLC patients with resected, localized lung tumors.

Its CDR3 holds 14 amino acids, cysteine through phenylalanine. Just the 42-base CDR3 DNA is kept, in frame starting at base 1. The CDR1 and CDR2 encoded by the germline V gene (reference sequence) are SEHNR and FQNEAQ. The germline V and J ends show losses of 0 bases and 9 bases respectively, and no gene match explains 2 bases of the junction. Results and caveats for the whole study, not just this receptor: Because multi-region tumor sequencing was not performed, intratumor heterogeneity could not be ruled out. A median of about 55 of the top 100 tumor clones were detected in paired uninvolved adjacent lung, and around 27 of these tumor clones were also found among the top 100 clones of the paired uninvolved adjacent lung. Longer overall survival was associated with higher blood T cell density, whereas shorter survival was associated with higher adjacent-lung clonality. Since the design was exploratory, TCR variables were selected using unadjusted p-values with no false-discovery rate correction. Uninvolved tumor-adjacent lung showed the highest T cell clonality, higher than tumor, which suggests more focused antigenic responses in the uninvolved tumor-adjacent lung.

TCR beta CDR3 regions were sequenced from DNA using the immunoSEQ Assay. For the original study's pipeline: T cell density was computed as TCR beta template counts normalized to usable DNA estimated by amplifying housekeeping genes. Richness was estimated using the preseqR package, with extrapolation to 400,000 templates for PBMC samples and to 120,000 templates for tissue samples. Clonality was defined by subtracting Pielou's evenness from one. Tissue-enriched TCRs were identified by differential abundance testing using productive amino-acid clonotypes, minimum total count 5 and alpha 0.1. The Jaccard Index and the Morisita Overlap Index were used to quantify repertoire overlap between compartments. GLIPH grouped TCR beta CDR3s together with public tetramer-defined viral CDR3s, and a viral motif had to include at least three viral sequences and show V-gene enrichment. Not all clones reach the TCRdb copy of this immuneACCESS table, which keeps in-frame sequences only. Checked studies attribute under half of the gap to unresolved V genes and leave the rest unexplained. D and trimming come from the DNA, and the V and J calls and clone size come from that table. Across this sample there are under 20,000 clones, with roughly 84% seen only once. The ten top clones hold roughly a quarter of the sample.

Points on this clone: This clone's antigen is unknown. Per-base qualities were not stored, and no clone one base away is much larger.

At diagnosis, tumor, uninvolved tumor-adjacent lung and peripheral blood were collected and then preserved as a mix of FFPE and fresh-frozen material. For TCR repertoire profiling, blood samples were analyzed in the form of peripheral blood mononuclear cells. The sequence derives from a male donor older than 55 with stage I lung adenocarcinoma. Sequenced material: peripheral blood, taken before any cancer treatment. The chain links TRBV7-9 with TRBJ2-1; 10 bases in between match TRBD1. This receptor has the CDR3 CASSLAGQGIEQFF. At the DNA level, the sequence is TGTGCCAGCAGCTTAGCGGGACAGGGGATTGAGCAGTTCTTC.